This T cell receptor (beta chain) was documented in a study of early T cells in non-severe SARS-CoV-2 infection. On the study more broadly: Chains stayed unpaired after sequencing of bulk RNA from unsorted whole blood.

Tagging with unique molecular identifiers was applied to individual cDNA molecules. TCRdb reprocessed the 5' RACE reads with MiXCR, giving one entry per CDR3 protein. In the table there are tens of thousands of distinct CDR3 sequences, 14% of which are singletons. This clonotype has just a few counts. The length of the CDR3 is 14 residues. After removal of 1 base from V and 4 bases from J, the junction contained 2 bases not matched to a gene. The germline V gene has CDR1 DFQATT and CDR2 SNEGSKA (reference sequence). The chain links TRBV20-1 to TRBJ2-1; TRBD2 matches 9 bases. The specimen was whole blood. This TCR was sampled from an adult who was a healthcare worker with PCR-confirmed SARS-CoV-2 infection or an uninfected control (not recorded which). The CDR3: CSARGLAGYNEQFF. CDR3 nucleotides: TGCAGTGCTAGAGGGCTAGCGGGGTACAATGAGCAGTTCTTC.